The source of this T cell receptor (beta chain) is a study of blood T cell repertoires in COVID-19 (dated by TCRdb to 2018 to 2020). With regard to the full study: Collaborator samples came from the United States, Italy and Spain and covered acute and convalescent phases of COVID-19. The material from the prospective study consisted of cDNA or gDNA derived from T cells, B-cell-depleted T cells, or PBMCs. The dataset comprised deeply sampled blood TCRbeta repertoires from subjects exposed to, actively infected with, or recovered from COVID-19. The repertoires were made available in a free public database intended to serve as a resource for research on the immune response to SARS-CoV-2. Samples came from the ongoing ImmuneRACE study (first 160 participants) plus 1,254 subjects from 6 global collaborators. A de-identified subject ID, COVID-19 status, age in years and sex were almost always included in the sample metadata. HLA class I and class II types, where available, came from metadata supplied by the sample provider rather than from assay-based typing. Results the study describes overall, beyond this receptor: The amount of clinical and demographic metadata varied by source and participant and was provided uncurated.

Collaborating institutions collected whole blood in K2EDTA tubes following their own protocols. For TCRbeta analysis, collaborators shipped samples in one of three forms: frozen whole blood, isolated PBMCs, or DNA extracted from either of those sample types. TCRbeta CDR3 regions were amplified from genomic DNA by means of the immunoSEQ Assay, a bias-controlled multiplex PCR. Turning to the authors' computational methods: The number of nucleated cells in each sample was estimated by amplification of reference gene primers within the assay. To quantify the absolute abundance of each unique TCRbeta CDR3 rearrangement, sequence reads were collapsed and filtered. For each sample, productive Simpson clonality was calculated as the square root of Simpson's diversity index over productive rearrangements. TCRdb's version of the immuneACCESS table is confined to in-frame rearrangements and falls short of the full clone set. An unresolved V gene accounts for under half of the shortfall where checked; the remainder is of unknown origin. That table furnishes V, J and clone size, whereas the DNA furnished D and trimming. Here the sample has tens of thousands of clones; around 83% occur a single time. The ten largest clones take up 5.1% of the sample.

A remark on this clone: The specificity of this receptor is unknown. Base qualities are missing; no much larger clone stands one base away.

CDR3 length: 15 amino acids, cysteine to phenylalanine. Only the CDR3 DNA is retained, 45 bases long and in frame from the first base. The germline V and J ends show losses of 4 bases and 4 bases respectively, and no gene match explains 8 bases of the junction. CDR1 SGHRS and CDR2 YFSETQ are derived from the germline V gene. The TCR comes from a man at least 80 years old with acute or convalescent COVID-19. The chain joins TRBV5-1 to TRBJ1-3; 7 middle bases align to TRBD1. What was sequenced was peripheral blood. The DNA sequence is TGCGCCAGCAGCCTGGAGGCAGGGGGAGGAAACACCATATATTTT. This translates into CASSLEAGGGNTIYF.